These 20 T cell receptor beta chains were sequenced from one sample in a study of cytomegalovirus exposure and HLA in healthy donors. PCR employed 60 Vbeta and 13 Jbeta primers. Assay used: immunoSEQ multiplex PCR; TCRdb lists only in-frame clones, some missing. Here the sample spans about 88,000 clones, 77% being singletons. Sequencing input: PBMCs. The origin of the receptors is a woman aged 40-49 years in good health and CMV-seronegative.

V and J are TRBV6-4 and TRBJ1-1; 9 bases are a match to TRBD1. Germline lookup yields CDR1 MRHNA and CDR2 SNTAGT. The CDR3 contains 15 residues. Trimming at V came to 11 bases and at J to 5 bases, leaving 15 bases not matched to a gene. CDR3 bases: TGTGCCGGGAGGGGGACAGGGAGGGGAGATACTGAAGCTTTCTTT. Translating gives CAGRGTGRGDTEAFF.

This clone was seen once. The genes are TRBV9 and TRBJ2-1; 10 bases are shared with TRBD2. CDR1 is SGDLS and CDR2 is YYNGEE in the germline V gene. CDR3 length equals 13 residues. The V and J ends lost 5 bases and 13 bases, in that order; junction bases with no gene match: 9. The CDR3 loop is CASSGLAEVSQFF. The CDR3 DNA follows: TGTGCCAGCAGTGGACTAGCGGAGGTTTCTCAGTTCTTC.

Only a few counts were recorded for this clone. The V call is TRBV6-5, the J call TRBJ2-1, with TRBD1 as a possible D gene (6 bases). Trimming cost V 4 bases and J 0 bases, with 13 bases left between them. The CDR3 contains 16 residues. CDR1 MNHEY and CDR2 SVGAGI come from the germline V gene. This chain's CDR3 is CASSFKQGSSYNEQFF. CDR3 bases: TGTGCCAGCAGTTTTAAACAGGGTAGCTCCTACAATGAGCAGTTCTTC.

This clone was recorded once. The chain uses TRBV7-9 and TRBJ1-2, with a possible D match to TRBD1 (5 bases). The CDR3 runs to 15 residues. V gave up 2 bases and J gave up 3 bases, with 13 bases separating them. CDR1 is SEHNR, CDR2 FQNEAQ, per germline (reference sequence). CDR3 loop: CASSLRSGWDYGYTF. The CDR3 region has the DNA TGTGCCAGCAGCTTAAGGTCAGGGTGGGACTATGGCTACACCTTC.

The CDR3 DNA is TGCGCCAGCAGCCCCGCCAGGGGGCTGGAGCAGTACTTC. Its protein product is CASSPARGLEQYF. V is TRBV4-1 and J is TRBJ2-7; 8 nucleotides match TRBD1. Germline V lookup: CDR1 MGHRA, CDR2 YSYEKL. The CDR3 runs to 13 residues. The trim removed 4 bases at V and 7 bases at J, leaving 6 bases unmatched.

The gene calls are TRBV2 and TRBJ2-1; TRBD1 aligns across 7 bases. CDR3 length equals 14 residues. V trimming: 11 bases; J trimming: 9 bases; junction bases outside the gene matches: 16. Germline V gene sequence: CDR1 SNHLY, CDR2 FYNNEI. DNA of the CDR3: TGTGCCGACGAGACAGGGAATGGCAGGGGTGAGCAGTTCTTC. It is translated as CADETGNGRGEQFF. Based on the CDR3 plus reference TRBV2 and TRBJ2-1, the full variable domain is EPEVTQTPSHQVTQMGQEVILRCVPISNHLYFYWYRQILGQKVEFLVSFYNNEISEKSEIFDDQFSVERPDGSNFTLKIRSTKLEDSAMYFCADETGNGRGEQFFGPGTRLTVL.

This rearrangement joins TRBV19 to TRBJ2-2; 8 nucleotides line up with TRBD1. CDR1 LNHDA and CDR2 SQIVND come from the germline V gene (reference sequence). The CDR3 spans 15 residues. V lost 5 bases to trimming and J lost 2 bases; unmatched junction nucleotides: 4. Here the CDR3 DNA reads TGTGCCAGTAGTGGAGGACAGGGAAACACCGGGGAGCTGTTTTTT. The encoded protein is CASSGGQGNTGELFF.

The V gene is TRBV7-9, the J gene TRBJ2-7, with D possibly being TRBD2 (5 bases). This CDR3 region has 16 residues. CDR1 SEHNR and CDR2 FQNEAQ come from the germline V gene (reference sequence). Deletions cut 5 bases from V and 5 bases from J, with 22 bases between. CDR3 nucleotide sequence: TGTGCCAGCAGCCCGACTGAGAGGACTCCTCGGGACGAGCAGTACTTC. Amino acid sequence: CASSPTERTPRDEQYF.

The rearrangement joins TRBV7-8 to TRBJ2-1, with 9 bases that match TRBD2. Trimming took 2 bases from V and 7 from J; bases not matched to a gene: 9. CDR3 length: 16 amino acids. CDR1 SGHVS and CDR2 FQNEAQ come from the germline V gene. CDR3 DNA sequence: TGTGCCAGCAGCTTAAATTGGGCGGGGGGGCCAAATGAGCAGTTCTTC. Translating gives CASSLNWAGGPNEQFF.

The CDR3 loop is CASSERWGRGQNTIYF. The CDR3 nucleotides read TGTGCCAGCAGCGAACGGTGGGGCAGGGGTCAAAACACCATATATTTT. This chain joins TRBV5-4 and TRBJ1-3; the D gene is possibly TRBD1 (6 bases). The CDR3 length is 16 residues. Germline V gene data show CDR1 as SGHNT and CDR2 as YYREEE (reference sequence). V was pared by 4 bases and J by 6 bases, with 20 bases between.

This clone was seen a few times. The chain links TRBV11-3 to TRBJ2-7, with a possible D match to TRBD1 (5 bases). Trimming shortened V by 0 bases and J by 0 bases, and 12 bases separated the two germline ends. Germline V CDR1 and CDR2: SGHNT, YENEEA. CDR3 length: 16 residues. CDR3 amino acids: CASSLESGQGSYEQYF. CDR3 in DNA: TGTGCCAGCAGCTTAGAGTCCGGTCAGGGCTCCTACGAGCAGTACTTC.

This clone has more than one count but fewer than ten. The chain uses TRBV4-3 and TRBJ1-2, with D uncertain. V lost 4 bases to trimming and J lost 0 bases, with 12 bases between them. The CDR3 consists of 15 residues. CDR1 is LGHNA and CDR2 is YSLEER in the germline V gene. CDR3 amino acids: CASSLGSRTNYGYTF. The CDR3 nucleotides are TGCGCCAGCAGCCTTGGGAGCAGAACTAACTATGGCTACACCTTC.

This chain's CDR3 is CASSQRLSGGTGITDTQYF. CDR3 bases: TGCGCCAGCAGCCAAAGATTGAGCGGGGGGACGGGTATCACAGATACGCAGTATTTT. The chain uses TRBV4-3 and TRBJ2-3, with 9 bases fitting TRBD2. The CDR3 runs 19 residues. Per germline, CDR1 LGHNA and CDR2 YSLEER. V shed 2 bases and J 2 bases; nucleotides not matched to a gene: 14.

CDR3 bases: TGTGCCAGTAATGCAGGGGGGATGAACACTGAAGCTTTCTTT. It is translated as CASNAGGMNTEAFF. The chain couples TRBV19 to TRBJ1-1; 7 bases are a match to TRBD1. Germline trimming cut 7 bases from V and 0 bases from J; bases unmatched to any gene: 5. CDR3 size: 14 residues. Germline CDR1 is LNHDA and CDR2 is SQIVND (reference sequence).

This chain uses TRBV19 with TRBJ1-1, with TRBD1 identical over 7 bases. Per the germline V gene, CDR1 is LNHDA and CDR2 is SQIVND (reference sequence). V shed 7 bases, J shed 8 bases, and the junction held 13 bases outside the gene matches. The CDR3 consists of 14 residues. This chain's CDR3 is CASIGGRFKVEAFF. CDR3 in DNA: TGTGCCAGTATAGGGGGCCGGTTCAAGGTAGAAGCTTTCTTT.

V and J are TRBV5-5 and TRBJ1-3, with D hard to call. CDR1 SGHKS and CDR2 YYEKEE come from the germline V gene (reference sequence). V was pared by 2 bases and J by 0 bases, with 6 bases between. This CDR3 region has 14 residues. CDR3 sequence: CASSLHSSGNTIYF. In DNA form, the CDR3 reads TGTGCCAGCAGCTTACACAGCTCTGGAAACACCATATATTTT.

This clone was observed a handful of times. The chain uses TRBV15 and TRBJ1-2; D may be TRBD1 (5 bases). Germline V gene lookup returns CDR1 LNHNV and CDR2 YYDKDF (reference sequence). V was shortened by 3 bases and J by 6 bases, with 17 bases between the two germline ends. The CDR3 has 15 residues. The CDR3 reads CATSSQIRQSHGYTF. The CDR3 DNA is TGTGCCACCAGCAGTCAAATTCGACAGTCTCATGGCTACACCTTC.

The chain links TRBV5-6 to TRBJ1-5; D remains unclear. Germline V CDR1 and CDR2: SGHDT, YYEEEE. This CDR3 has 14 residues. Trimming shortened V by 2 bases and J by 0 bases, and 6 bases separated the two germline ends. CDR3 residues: CASSLGLSNQPQHF. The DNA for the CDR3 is TGTGCCAGCAGCTTAGGACTTAGCAATCAGCCCCAGCATTTT.

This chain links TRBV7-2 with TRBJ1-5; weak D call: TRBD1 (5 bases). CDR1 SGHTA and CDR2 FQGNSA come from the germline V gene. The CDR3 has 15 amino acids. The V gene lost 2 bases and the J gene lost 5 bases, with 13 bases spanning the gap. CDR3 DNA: TGTGCCAGCAGCTTAACTACCACAGGTTATCAGCCCCAGCATTTT. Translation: CASSLTTTGYQPQHF.

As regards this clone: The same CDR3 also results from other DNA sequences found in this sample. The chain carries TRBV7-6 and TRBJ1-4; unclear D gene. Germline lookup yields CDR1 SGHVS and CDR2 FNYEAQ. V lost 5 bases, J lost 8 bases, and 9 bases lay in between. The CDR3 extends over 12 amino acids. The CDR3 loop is CASSHREEKLFF. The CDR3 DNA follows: TGTGCCAGCAGCCACCGGGAAGAAAAACTGTTTTTT. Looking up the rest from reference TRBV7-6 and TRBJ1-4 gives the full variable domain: GAGVSQSPRYKVTKRGQDVALRCDPISGHVSLYWYRQALGQGPEFLTYFNYEAQQDKSGLPNDRFSAERPEGSISTLTIQRTEQRDSAMYRCASSHREEKLFFGSGTQLSVL.